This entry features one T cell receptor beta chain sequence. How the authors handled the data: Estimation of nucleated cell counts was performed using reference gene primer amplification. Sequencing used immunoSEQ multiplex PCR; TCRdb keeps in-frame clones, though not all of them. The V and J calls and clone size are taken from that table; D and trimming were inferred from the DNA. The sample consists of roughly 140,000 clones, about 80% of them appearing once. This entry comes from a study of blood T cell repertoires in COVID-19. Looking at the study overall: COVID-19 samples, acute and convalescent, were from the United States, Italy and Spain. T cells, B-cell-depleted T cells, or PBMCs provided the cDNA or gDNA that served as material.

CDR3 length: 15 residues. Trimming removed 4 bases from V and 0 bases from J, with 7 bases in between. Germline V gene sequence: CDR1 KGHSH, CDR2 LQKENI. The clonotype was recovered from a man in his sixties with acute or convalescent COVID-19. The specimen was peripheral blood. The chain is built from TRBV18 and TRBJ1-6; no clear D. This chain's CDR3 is CASSLESSYNSPLHF. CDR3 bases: TGTGCCAGCTCACTGGAGAGCTCCTATAATTCACCCCTCCACTTT.